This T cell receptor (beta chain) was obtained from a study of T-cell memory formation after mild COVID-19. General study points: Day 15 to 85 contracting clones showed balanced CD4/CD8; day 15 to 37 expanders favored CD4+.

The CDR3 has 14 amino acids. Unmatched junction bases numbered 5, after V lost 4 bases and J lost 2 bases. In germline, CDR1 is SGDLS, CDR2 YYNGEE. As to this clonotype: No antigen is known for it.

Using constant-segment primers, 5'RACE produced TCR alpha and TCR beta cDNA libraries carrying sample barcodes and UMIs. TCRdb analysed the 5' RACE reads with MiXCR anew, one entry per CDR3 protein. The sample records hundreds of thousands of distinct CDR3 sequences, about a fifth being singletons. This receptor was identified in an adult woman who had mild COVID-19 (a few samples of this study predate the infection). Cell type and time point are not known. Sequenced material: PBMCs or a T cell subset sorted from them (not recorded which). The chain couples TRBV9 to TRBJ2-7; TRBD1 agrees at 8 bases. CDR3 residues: CASSPGQVTYEQYF. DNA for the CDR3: TGTGCCAGCAGCCCGGGACAGGTTACCTACGAGCAGTACTTC.